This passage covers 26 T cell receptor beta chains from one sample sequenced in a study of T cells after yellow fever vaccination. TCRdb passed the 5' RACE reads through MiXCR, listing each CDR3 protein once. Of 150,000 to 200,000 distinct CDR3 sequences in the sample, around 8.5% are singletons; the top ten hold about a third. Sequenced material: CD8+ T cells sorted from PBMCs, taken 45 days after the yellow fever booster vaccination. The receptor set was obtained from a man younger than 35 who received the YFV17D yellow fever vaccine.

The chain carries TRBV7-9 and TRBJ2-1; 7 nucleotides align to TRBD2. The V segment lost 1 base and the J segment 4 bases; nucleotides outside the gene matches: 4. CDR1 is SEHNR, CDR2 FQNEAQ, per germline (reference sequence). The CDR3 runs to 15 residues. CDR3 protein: CASSLDGGSYNEQFF. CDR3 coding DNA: TGTGCCAGCAGCTTAGACGGGGGGTCGTACAATGAGCAGTTCTTC.

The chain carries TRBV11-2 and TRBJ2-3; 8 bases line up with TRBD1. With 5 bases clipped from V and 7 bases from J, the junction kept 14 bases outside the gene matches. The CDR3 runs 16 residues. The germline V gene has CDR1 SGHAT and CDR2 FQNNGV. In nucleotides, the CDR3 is TGTGCCAGCAGCCACCAGGTCGGGACAGGATGGAATACGCAGTATTTT. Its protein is CASSHQVGTGWNTQYF.

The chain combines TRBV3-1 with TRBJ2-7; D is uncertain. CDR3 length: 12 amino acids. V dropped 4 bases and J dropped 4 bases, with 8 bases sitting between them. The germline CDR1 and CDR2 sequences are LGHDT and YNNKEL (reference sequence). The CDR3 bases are TGTGCCAGCAGCCGAGAGAGTTACGAGCAGTACTTC. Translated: CASSRESYEQYF.

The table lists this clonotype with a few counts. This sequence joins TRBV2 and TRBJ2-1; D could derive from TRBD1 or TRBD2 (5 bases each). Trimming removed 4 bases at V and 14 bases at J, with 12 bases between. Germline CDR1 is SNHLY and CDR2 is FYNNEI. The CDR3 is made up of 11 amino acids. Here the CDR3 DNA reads TGTGCCAGCAGTGCCCCCCTGGGGGAGTTCTTC. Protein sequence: CASSAPLGEFF.

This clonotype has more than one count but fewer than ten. CDR3 in amino acids: CASRMVGSSYEQYF. Written as DNA, the CDR3 is TGCGCCAGCAGAATGGTGGGAAGCTCCTACGAGCAGTACTTC. The chain couples TRBV4-1 to TRBJ2-7; D gene ambiguous. Trimming pared 6 bases from V and 0 bases from J, leaving 12 bases between. Per the germline V gene, CDR1 is MGHRA and CDR2 is YSYEKL. CDR3 length: 14 amino acids.

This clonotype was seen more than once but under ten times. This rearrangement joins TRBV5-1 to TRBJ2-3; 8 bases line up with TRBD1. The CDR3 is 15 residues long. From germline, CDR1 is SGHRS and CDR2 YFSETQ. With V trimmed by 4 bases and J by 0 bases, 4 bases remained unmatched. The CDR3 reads CASSDRGVSTDTQYF. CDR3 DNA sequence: TGCGCCAGCAGCGACAGGGGCGTTAGCACAGATACGCAGTATTTT.

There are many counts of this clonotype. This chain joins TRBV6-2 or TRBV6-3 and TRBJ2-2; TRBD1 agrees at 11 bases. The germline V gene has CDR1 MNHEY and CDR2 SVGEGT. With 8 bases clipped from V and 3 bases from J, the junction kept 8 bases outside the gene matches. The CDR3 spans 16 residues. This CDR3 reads CASRNPGQGDTGELFF. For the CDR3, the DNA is TGTGCCAGCCGGAACCCGGGACAGGGGGACACCGGGGAGCTGTTTTTT.

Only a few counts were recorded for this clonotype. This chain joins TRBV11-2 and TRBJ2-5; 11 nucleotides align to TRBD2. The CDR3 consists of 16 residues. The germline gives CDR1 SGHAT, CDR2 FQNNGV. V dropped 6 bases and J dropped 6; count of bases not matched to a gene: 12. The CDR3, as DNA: TGTGCCAGCAGGGGAAGGGCTAGCGGGGGGATCAAGACCCAGTACTTC. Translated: CASRGRASGGIKTQYF.

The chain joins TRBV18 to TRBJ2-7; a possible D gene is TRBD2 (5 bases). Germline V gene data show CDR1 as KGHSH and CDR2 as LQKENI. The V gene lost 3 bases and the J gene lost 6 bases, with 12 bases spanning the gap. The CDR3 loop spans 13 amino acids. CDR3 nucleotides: TGTGCCAGCTCACCTTCGGACTGGGTCGAGCAGTACTTC. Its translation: CASSPSDWVEQYF.

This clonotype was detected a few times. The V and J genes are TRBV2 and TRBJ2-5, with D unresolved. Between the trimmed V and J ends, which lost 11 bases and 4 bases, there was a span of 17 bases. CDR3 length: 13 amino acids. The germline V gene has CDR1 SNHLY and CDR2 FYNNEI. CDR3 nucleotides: TGTGCCTGCAAGGTATCTTTCGGAGAGACCCAGTACTTC. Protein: CACKVSFGETQYF.

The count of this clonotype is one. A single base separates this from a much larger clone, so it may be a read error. The CDR3 is CARSFGLGPDDV. CDR3 DNA: TGTGCCCGCAGCTTCGGACTCGGGCCTGACGATGTC. The chain has TRBV7-9 and TRBJ2-7; possibly TRBD2 for D (5 bases). This CDR3 region has 12 residues. Germline assignment: CDR1 SEHNR and CDR2 FQNEAQ (reference sequence).

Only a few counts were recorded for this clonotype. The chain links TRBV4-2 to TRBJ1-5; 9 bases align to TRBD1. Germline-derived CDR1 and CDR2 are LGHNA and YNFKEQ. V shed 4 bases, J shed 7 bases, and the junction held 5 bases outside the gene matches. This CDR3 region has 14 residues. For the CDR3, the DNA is TGTGCCAGCAGCCGGACAGGGGCAGGGCAGCCCCAGCATTTT. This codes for CASSRTGAGQPQHF.

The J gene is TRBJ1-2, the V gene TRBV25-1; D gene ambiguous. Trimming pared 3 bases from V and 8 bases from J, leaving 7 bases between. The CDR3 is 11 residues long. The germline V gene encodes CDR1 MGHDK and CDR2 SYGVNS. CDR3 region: CASSEGFGYTF. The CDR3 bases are TGTGCCAGCAGTGAGGGGTTCGGCTACACCTTC.

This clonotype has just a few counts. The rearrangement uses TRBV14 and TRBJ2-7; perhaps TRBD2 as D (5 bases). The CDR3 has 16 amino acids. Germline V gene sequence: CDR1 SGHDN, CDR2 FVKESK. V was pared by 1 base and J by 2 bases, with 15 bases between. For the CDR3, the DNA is TGTGCCAGCAGCCAAGGCCTCGGGAAGGAGGCCTACGAGCAGTACTTC. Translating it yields CASSQGLGKEAYEQYF.

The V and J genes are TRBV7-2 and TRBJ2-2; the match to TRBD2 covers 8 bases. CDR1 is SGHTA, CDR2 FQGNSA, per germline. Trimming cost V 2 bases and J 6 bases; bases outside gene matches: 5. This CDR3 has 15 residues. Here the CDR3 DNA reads TGTGCCAGCAGCTTAAGTCGGGGGGGACCCGGGGAGCTGTTTTTT. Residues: CASSLSRGGPGELFF.

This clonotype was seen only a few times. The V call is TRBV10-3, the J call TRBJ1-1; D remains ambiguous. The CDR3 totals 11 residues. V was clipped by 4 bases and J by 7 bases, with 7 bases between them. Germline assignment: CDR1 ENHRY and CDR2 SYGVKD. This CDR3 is CAISVGSEAFF. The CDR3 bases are TGTGCCATCAGTGTGGGCAGTGAAGCTTTCTTT.

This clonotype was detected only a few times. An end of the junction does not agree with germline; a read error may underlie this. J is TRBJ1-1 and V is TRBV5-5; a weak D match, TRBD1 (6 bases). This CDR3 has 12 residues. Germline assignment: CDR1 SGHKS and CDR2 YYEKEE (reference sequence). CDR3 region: CASSRQDTEAFF. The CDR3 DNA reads TGTGCCAGCAGCAGACAGGACACTGAAGCTTTTTTT.

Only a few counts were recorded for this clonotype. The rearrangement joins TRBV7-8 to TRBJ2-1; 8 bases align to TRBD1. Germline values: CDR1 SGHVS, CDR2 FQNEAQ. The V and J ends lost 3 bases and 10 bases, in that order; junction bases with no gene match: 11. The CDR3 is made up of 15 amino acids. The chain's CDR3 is CASSFTGTGTMEQFF. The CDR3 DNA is TGTGCCAGCAGCTTTACCGGGACAGGCACGATGGAGCAGTTCTTC. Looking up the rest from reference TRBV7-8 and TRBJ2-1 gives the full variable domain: GAGVSQSPRYKVAKRGQDVALRCDPISGHVSLFWYQQALGQGPEFLTYFQNEAQLDKSGLPSDRFFAERPEGSVSTLKIQRTQQEDSAVYLCASSFTGTGTMEQFFGPGTRLTVL.

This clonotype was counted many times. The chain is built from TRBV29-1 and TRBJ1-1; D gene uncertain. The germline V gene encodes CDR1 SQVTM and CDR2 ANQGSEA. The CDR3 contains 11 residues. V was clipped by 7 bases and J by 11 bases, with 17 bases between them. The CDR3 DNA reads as TGCAGCGCGGTAGTTCTGGCTCGGGCTTTCTTT. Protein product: CSAVVLARAFF.

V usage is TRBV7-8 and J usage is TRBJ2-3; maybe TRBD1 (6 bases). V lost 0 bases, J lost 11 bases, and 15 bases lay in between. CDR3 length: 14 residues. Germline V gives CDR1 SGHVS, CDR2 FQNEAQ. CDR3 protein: CASSLAVLGGGQYF. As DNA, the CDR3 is TGTGCCAGCAGCTTAGCGGTACTAGGGGGTGGGCAGTATTTT.

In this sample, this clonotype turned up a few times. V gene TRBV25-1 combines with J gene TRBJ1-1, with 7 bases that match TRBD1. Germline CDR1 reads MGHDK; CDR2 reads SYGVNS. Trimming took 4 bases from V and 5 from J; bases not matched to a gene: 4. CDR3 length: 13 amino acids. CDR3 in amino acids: CASSGQGWTEAFF. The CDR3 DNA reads TGTGCCAGCAGTGGACAGGGATGGACTGAAGCTTTCTTT. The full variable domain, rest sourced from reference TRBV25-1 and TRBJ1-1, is EADIYQTPRYLVIGTGKKITLECSQTMGHDKMYWYQQDPGMELHLIHYSYGVNSTEKGDLSSESTVSRIRTEHFPLTLESARPSHTSQYLCASSGQGWTEAFFGQGTRLTVV.

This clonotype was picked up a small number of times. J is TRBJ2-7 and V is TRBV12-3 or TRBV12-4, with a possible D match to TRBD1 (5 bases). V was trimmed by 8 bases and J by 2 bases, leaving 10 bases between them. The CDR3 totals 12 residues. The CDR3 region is CASGLTAYEQYV. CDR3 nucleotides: TGTGCCAGCGGATTGACAGCCTACGAGCAGTACGTC.

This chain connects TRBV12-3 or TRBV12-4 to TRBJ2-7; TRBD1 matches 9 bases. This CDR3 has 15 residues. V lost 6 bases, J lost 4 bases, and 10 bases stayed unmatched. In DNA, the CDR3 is TGTGCCAGCAGCTGGGACCGGGACAGGGTGTACGAGCAGTACTTC. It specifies CASSWDRDRVYEQYF.

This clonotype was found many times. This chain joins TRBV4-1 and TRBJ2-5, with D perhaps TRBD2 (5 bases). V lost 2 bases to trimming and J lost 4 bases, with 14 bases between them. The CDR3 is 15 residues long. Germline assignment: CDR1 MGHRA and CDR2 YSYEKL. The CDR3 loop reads CASSQRYLAGETQYF. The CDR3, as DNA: TGCGCCAGCAGCCAAAGGTACCTAGCCGGAGAGACCCAGTACTTC.

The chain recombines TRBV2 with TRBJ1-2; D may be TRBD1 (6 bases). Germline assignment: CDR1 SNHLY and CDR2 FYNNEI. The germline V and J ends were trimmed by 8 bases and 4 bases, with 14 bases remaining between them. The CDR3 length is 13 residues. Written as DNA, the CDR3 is TGTGCCAGCTACAGGGTCGCTAGCTATGGCTACACCTTC. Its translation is CASYRVASYGYTF. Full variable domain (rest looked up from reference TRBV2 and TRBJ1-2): EPEVTQTPSHQVTQMGQEVILRCVPISNHLYFYWYRQILGQKVEFLVSFYNNEISEKSEIFDDQFSVERPDGSNFTLKIRSTKLEDSAMYFCASYRVASYGYTFGSGTRLTVV.

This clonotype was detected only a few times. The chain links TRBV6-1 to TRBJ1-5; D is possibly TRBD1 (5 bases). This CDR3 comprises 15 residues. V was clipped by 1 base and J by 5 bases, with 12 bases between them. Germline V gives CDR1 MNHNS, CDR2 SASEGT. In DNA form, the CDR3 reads TGTGCCAGCAGTGAAGTCCGGGGGACCCATCAGCCCCAGCATTTT. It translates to CASSEVRGTHQPQHF.